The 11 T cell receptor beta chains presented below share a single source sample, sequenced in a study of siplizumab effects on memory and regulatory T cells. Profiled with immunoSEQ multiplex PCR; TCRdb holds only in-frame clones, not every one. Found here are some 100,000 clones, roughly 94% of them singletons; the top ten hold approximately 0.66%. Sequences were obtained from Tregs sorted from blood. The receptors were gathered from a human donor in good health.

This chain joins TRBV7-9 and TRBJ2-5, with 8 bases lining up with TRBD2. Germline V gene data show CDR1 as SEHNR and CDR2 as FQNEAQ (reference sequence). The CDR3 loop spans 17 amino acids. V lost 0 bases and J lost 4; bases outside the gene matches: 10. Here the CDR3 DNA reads TGTGCCAGCAGCTTAGCGGGGGCGGGAGGACCGAGAGAGACCCAGTACTTC. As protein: CASSLAGAGGPRETQYF.

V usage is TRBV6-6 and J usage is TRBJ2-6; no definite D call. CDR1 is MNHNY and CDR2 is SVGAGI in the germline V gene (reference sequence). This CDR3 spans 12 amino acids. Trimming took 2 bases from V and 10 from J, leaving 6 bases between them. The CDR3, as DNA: TGTGCCAGCAGTTACGGGCGGAACGTCCTGACTTTC. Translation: CASSYGRNVLTF.

The CDR3 loop is CASSLAPVGGSYEQYF. The CDR3 DNA reads TGCGCCAGCAGCTTGGCGCCGGTGGGGGGATCCTACGAGCAGTACTTC. The chain has TRBV5-1 and TRBJ2-7; TRBD2 is a possible D gene (6 bases). Germline V gene lookup returns CDR1 SGHRS and CDR2 YFSETQ. Trimming left V 0 bases short and J 1 base short, with 14 bases between. This CDR3 spans 16 amino acids.

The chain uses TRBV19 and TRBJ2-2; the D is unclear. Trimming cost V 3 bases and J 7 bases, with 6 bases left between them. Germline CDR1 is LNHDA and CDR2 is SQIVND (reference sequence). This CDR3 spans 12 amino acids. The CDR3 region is CASSINHGELFF. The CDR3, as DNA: TGTGCCAGTAGTATTAACCACGGGGAGCTGTTTTTT.

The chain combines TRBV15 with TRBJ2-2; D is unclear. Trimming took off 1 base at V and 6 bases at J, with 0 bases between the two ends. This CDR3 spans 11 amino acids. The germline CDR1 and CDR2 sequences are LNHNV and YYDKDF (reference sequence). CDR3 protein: CATSRAGELFF. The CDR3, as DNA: TGTGCCACCAGCAGAGCCGGGGAGCTGTTTTTT.

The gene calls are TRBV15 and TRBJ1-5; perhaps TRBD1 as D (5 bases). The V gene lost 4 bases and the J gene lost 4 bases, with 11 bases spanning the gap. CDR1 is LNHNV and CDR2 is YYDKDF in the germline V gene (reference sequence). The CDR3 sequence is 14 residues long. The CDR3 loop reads CATSIMGGNQPQHF. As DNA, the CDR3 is TGTGCCACCAGCATTATGGGGGGAAATCAGCCCCAGCATTTT.

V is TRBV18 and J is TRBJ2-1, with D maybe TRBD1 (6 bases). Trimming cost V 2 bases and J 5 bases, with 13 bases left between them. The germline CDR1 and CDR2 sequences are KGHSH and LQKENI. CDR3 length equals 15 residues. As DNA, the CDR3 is TGTGCCAGCTCACCAGGCCAGGGGACGAACAATGAGCAGTTCTTC. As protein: CASSPGQGTNNEQFF.

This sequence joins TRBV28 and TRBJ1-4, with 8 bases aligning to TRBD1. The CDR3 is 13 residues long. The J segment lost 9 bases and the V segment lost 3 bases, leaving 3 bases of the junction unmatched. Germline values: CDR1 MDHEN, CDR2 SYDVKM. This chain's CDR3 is CASSLGQAQKLFF. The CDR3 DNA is TGTGCCAGCAGTTTGGGACAGGCCCAAAAACTGTTTTTT.

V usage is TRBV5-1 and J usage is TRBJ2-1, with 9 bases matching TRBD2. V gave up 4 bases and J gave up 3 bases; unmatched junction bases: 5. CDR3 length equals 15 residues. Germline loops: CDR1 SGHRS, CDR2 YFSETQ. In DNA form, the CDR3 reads TGCGCCAGCAGCCCGACTAGCGGCATCTACAATGAGCAGTTCTTC. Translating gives CASSPTSGIYNEQFF.

Here the CDR3 DNA reads TGTGCTAGTGGTTCCCAGGGAAACACTGAAGCTTTCTTT. As protein: CASGSQGNTEAFF. The chain couples TRBV12-5 to TRBJ1-1, with D perhaps TRBD1 (5 bases). The V gene's germline CDR1 is LGHNT and CDR2 FRNRAP. V lost 4 bases and J 2 bases, leaving 8 bases between the germline ends. This CDR3 has 13 amino acids.

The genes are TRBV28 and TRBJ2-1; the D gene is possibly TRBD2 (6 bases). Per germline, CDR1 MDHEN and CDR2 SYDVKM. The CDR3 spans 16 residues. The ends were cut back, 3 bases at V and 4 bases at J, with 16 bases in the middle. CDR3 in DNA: TGTGCCAGCAGTTTTGGGGACTCCATCCAATACAATGAGCAGTTCTTC. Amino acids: CASSFGDSIQYNEQFF.